Presented here are 16 T cell receptor beta chains from one specimen sequenced in a study of T-cell reconstitution after alpha-beta-depleted transplantation in children (dated by TCRdb to 2016 to 2017). Interpreted using the paper, the treatment or condition label stands for: allogeneic hematopoietic cell transplantation with graft depleted of TCRalphabeta T cells and CD19 B cells. To prepare the library, PCR was applied. TCRdb shows the sequencer as Illumina HiSeq 2500. Molecular barcoding was employed in the preparation of TCR libraries, with unique molecular identifiers being used to normalize TCRbeta repertoire quantification. TCRdb cleaned the public reads at Q25 with fastp, built clones with MiXCR and kept in-frame beta chains. Rows matching on CDR3 protein sequence are summarized as one entry with the most common DNA and genes. This sample has under 750,000 distinct CDR3 sequences in its table, and about 21% of those were observed once. Of the sample, about 14% is held by the ten largest clones.

Here the sequenced sample was PBMCs, mostly from graft donor cells, taken 360 days after TCRalphabeta/CD19-depleted stem cell transplant. All receptors come from a boy in the first two years of life who had a stem cell transplant for acute myeloid leukemia, so the T cells may come from the graft donor.

V usage is TRBV6-5 and J usage is TRBJ1-2; 8 bases match TRBD1. Per the germline V gene, CDR1 is MNHEY and CDR2 is SVGAGI. This CDR3 is built from 16 residues. V lost 0 bases to trimming and J lost 6 bases; unmatched junction nucleotides: 9. CDR3 DNA sequence: TGTGCCAGCAGTTACTCGTCAGGGGGCACAGTGGATGGCTACACCTTC. Translation: CASSYSSGGTVDGYTF.

This clonotype was seen a single time. No conserved phenylalanine or tryptophan ends this CDR3, so it is likely a read error. The V and J genes are TRBV4-1 and TRBJ2-5; 8 positions match TRBD2. J was trimmed by 0 bases and V by 0 bases; bases with no gene match: 3. Germline V gene data show CDR1 as MGHRA and CDR2 as YSYEKL. The CDR3 sequence is 16 residues long. The DNA for the CDR3 is TGCGCCAGCAGCCAAGAAGGCGGGGGGTACCAAGAGACCCAGTACTTG. It encodes CASSQEGGGYQETQYL.

The chain couples TRBV12-3 or TRBV12-4 to TRBJ2-6, with 7 bases that match TRBD1. J gave up 2 bases and V 8 bases, and 6 bases lay outside the gene matches. The CDR3 runs 15 residues. CDR3 DNA: TGTGCCAGCGCCAACAGGGGTACTGGGGCCAACGTCCTGACTTTC. Translated, it gives CASANRGTGANVLTF.

This clonotype was detected only a few times. The chain joins TRBV20-1 to TRBJ2-7, with 9 bases fitting TRBD1. The germline CDR1 and CDR2 sequences are DFQATT and SNEGSKA (reference sequence). CDR3 length: 12 amino acids. With V trimmed by 7 bases and J by 4 bases, 5 bases remained unmatched. CDR3 residues: CSGDRVEYEQYV. Here the CDR3 DNA reads TGCAGTGGGGACAGGGTGGAATACGAGCAGTACGTC.

This clonotype was picked up many times. The rearrangement links TRBV25-1 to TRBJ2-3; possible D gene TRBD2, 6 bases. V was clipped by 2 bases and J by 6 bases, with 12 bases between them. The germline gives CDR1 MGHDK, CDR2 SYGVNS. This CDR3 contains 14 residues. The CDR3 sequence is CASSERREKDTQYF. The CDR3 coding sequence is TGTGCCAGCAGTGAAAGGAGGGAGAAGGATACGCAGTATTTT.

The chain combines TRBV5-1 with TRBJ1-1; D is undetermined. CDR1 is SGHRS, CDR2 YFSETQ, per germline. The CDR3 extends over 17 amino acids. The V and J ends lost 0 bases and 2 bases respectively, with 17 bases between them. The CDR3 bases are TGCGCCAGCAGCTTGGTCCCGATTCTTTCTGGAAACACTGAAGCTTTCTTT. Translation gives CASSLVPILSGNTEAFF.

This clonotype was picked up a small number of times. The rearrangement links TRBV29-1 to TRBJ1-1; the D is unclear. V was trimmed by 3 bases and J by 13 bases, leaving 15 bases between them. Germline CDR1 reads SQVTM; CDR2 reads ANQGSEA. The CDR3 is made up of 11 amino acids. The DNA of the CDR3 is TGCAGCGTTGACCGGGCGTTCGAGGTTTTCTTT. Amino acid sequence: CSVDRAFEVFF.

Only a few counts were recorded for this clonotype. CDR3 coding DNA: TGTGCCAGCAGCGTAGTGGCGACTAGCGGGGGAGATACGCAGTATTTT. Translation: CASSVVATSGGDTQYF. The chain is built from TRBV9 and TRBJ2-3, with 12 bases identical to TRBD2. V gave up 0 bases and J gave up 5 bases; unmatched junction bases: 4. Germline CDR1 reads SGDLS; CDR2 reads YYNGEE. The CDR3 extends over 16 amino acids.

V usage is TRBV30 and J usage is TRBJ1-1; no firm D call. The CDR3 is 14 residues long. V was pared by 3 bases and J by 3 bases, with 14 bases between. CDR1 and CDR2 (germline): GTSNPN, SVGIG (reference sequence). The CDR3 DNA sequence: TGTGCCTGGAGCCCTCCTGTCCTGTACACTGAAGCTTTCTTT. This encodes CAWSPPVLYTEAFF. Supplemented by reference TRBV30 and TRBJ1-1, the full variable domain reads SQTIHQWPATLVQPVGSPLSLECTVEGTSNPNLYWYRQAAGRGLQLLFYSVGIGQISSEVPQNLSASRPQDRQFILSSKKLLLSDSGFYLCAWSPPVLYTEAFFGQGTRLTVV.

V gene TRBV6-2 or TRBV6-3 combines with J gene TRBJ2-2, with D perhaps matching TRBD1 (6 bases). Germline CDR1 reads MNHEY; CDR2 reads SVGEGT. This CDR3 contains 14 residues. With 2 bases removed from V and 5 bases from J, the gap between germline ends came to 9 bases. CDR3 nucleotides: TGTGCCAGCAGTTACCGGACAGAGACCGGGGAGCTGTTTTTT. It codes for CASSYRTETGELFF.

This clonotype has only a few counts. The V call is TRBV5-1, the J call TRBJ2-1; possible D gene TRBD2, 6 bases. This CDR3 comprises 14 residues. Germline V gene data show CDR1 as SGHRS and CDR2 as YFSETQ. Trimming took off 6 bases at V and 10 bases at J, with 20 bases between the two ends. CDR3 DNA sequence: TGCGCCAGCAATTCACTGGGGGGACCCTACGAGCAGTTCTTC. It translates to CASNSLGGPYEQFF.

This rearrangement joins TRBV29-1 to TRBJ2-1; 11 nucleotides line up with TRBD2. V gave up 2 bases and J gave up 8 bases; unmatched junction bases: 5. Germline V gene sequence: CDR1 SQVTM, CDR2 ANQGSEA. The CDR3 extends over 14 amino acids. CDR3 protein: CSVELAGGQDEQFF. For the CDR3, the DNA is TGCAGCGTTGAACTAGCGGGGGGCCAAGATGAGCAGTTCTTC.

The table lists this clonotype with a few counts. The rearrangement joins TRBV12-3 or TRBV12-4 to TRBJ2-3; D is ambiguous. Trimming left V 5 bases short and J 0 bases short, with 12 bases between. This CDR3 contains 15 residues. The CDR3 region has the DNA TGTGCCAGCAGTCCGCAGCAGGAAAGCACAGATACGCAGTATTTT. It encodes CASSPQQESTDTQYF.

This chain uses TRBV11-2 with TRBJ2-1, with unresolved D. V dropped 5 bases and J dropped 3 bases, with 23 bases sitting between them. Germline lookup yields CDR1 SGHAT and CDR2 FQNNGV. The CDR3 is 18 amino acids. The CDR3 reads CASSVVGGLLQLYNEQFF. The CDR3 nucleotides read TGTGCCAGCAGCGTGGTGGGTGGTCTTCTGCAGCTCTACAATGAGCAGTTCTTC.

The genes are TRBV10-3 and TRBJ2-3, with D possibly called TRBD1 or TRBD2 (5 bases each). Looked up from germline, CDR1 is ENHRY and CDR2 is SYGVKD. V was cut by 2 bases and J by 1 base, with 16 bases left in between. The CDR3 runs 17 residues. CDR3 in amino acids: CAISETLPGPRTDTQYF. DNA of the CDR3: TGTGCCATCAGTGAGACACTACCGGGACCGCGCACAGATACGCAGTATTTT.

This clonotype was seen at least ten times. This chain uses TRBV11-2 with TRBJ2-4; possibly TRBD1 for D (5 bases). The CDR3 loop spans 18 amino acids. Germline values: CDR1 SGHAT, CDR2 FQNNGV. V was trimmed by 5 bases and J by 3 bases, leaving 23 bases between them. The CDR3 here is CASSPLRPGHQSKNIQYF. The CDR3, as DNA: TGTGCCAGCAGCCCCTTGAGGCCCGGACATCAGAGCAAAAACATTCAGTACTTC.